These 25 T cell receptor beta chains originate from one sample sequenced in a study of beta chain features in type 1 diabetes. Since all of the isolated RNA was reverse transcribed, expressed TCRB transcripts were what got sequenced. Assay used: immunoSEQ multiplex PCR; TCRdb lists only in-frame clones, some missing. The table lists around 190,000 clones, about 12% of them singletons. What was sequenced was central memory CD4+ T cells from blood. The source of these receptors is a woman under 30 in good health.

This clone was seen only a few times. The chain employs TRBV2 and TRBJ2-7; D is possibly TRBD1 (6 bases). This CDR3 spans 14 amino acids. With 4 bases removed from V and 3 bases from J, the gap between germline ends came to 13 bases. The germline CDR1 and CDR2 sequences are SNHLY and FYNNEI. CDR3 residues: CASSGQGRVYEQYF. The CDR3 nucleotides are TGTGCCAGCAGTGGTCAGGGGCGCGTCTACGAGCAGTACTTC.

The V gene is TRBV28, the J gene TRBJ2-7, with TRBD1 identical over 10 bases. The CDR3 has 16 amino acids. The V and J ends lost 3 bases and 0 bases, in that order; junction bases with no gene match: 5. In germline, CDR1 is MDHEN, CDR2 SYDVKM. Written as DNA, the CDR3 is TGTGCCAGCAGTTTCTGGGGACAGGGGAGCTCCTACGAGCAGTACTTC. It encodes CASSFWGQGSSYEQYF.

This clone has a handful of counts. This chain uses TRBV29-1 with TRBJ1-2; D unclear. CDR1 is SQVTM, CDR2 ANQGSEA, per germline. V lost 4 bases to trimming and J lost 6 bases, with 9 bases between them. The CDR3 sequence is 11 residues long. CDR3 in DNA: TGCAGCGTTGTTGTTAGAAATGGCTACACCTTC. It codes for CSVVVRNGYTF. The variable domain in full, completed from reference TRBV29-1 and TRBJ1-2, reads SAVISQKPSRDICQRGTSLTIQCQVDSQVTMMFWYRQQPGQSLTLIATANQGSEATYESGFVIDKFPISRPNLTFSTLTVSNMSPEDSSIYLCSVVVRNGYTFGSGTRLTVV.

The V and J genes are TRBV6-5 and TRBJ1-5; 9 positions agree with TRBD1. The germline V gene encodes CDR1 MNHEY and CDR2 SVGAGI. The CDR3 is 15 amino acids. The V gene end was trimmed by 9 bases and the J gene end by 4 bases; junction bases not matched to a gene: 10. The CDR3 here is CASYPGQGGNQPQHF. In DNA form, the CDR3 reads TGTGCCAGTTATCCGGGACAGGGAGGAAATCAGCCCCAGCATTTT.

The chain carries TRBV6-1 and TRBJ2-7; TRBD2 is a possible D gene (5 bases). CDR3 length: 13 residues. Germline V gene data show CDR1 as MNHNS and CDR2 as SASEGT. Trimming pared 6 bases from V and 3 bases from J, leaving 12 bases between. CDR3 DNA sequence: TGTGCCAGCAGAGAGACTAACTACTACGAGCAGTACTTC. Protein sequence: CASRETNYYEQYF.

There are a few counts of this clone. V gene TRBV11-3 combines with J gene TRBJ2-1, with a possible D match to TRBD2 (6 bases). The V end was cut by 5 bases, the J end by 0 bases, with 8 bases between. Per the germline V gene, CDR1 is SGHNT and CDR2 is YENEEA. This CDR3 is 14 amino acids long. CDR3 in DNA: TGTGCCAGCAGCGTCGGGAGCTCCTACAATGAGCAGTTCTTC. Translating gives CASSVGSSYNEQFF.

This clone was seen more than once but under ten times. The chain recombines TRBV13 with TRBJ1-3; D ambiguous. The ends were cut back, 0 bases at V and 2 bases at J, with 5 bases in the middle. CDR3 length: 14 amino acids. The germline gives CDR1 PRHDT, CDR2 FYEKMQ (reference sequence). The CDR3 sequence is CASSLGFAGNTIYF. The CDR3, as DNA: TGTGCCAGCAGCTTAGGATTCGCTGGAAACACCATATATTTT.

This clone was found a few times. V and J are TRBV2 and TRBJ2-7, with D maybe TRBD2 (6 bases). The CDR3 has 14 amino acids. Germline V CDR1 and CDR2: SNHLY, FYNNEI. Between the trimmed V and J ends, which lost 5 bases and 2 bases, there was a span of 13 bases. CDR3 in amino acids: CASSPGVGPYEQYF. In nucleotides, the CDR3 is TGTGCCAGCAGTCCGGGAGTCGGTCCCTACGAGCAGTACTTC.

This clone was seen only a few times. The V call is TRBV30, the J call TRBJ2-1, with a possible D match to TRBD2 (5 bases). The CDR3 spans 13 residues. The germline CDR1 and CDR2 sequences are GTSNPN and SVGIG (reference sequence). V was pared by 5 bases and J by 8 bases, with 16 bases between. CDR3 bases: TGTGCCTGGGGAGCGGACCACCTTCATGAGCAGTTCTTC. Translation gives CAWGADHLHEQFF.

The chain has TRBV27 and TRBJ2-2, with TRBD1 identical over 10 bases. This CDR3 is built from 14 residues. Losses at the gene ends were 5 bases for V and 7 bases for J; bases not matched to a gene: 4. Germline V gives CDR1 MNHEY, CDR2 SMNVEV (reference sequence). CDR3 sequence (DNA): TGTGCCAGCAGTCGACAGGGGGCTGGCGGGGAGCTGTTTTTT. Its protein product is CASSRQGAGGELFF.

The rearrangement links TRBV9 to TRBJ2-1, with 7 bases fitting TRBD2. V gave up 2 bases and J gave up 6 bases; unmatched junction bases: 8. The CDR3 has 15 amino acids. CDR1 SGDLS and CDR2 YYNGEE come from the germline V gene. This CDR3 reads CASSVGTRGSNEQFF. The CDR3 region has the DNA TGTGCCAGCAGCGTGGGGACTCGCGGGAGCAATGAGCAGTTCTTC. The variable domain in full, completed from reference TRBV9 and TRBJ2-1, reads DSGVTQTPKHLITATGQRVTLRCSPRSGDLSVYWYQQSLDQGLQFLIQYYNGEERAKGNILERFSAQQFPDLHSELNLSSLELGDSALYFCASSVGTRGSNEQFFGPGTRLTVL.

This clone was observed a few times. This chain connects TRBV7-9 to TRBJ2-5, with a weak D call TRBD1 (6 bases). In germline, CDR1 is SEHNR, CDR2 FQNEAQ (reference sequence). This CDR3 is built from 14 residues. Trimming left V 1 base short and J 5 bases short, with 11 bases between. The CDR3 DNA reads TGTGCCAGCAGCTTAGGGGACACCAGGGAGACCCAGTACTTC. Protein sequence: CASSLGDTRETQYF. The whole variable domain, remainder taken from reference TRBV7-9 and TRBJ2-5, is DTGVSQNPRHKITKRGQNVTFRCDPISEHNRLYWYRQTLGQGPEFLTYFQNEAQLEKSRLLSDRFSAERPKGSFSTLEIQRTEQGDSAMYLCASSLGDTRETQYFGPGTRLLVL.

This clone was counted between two and nine times. The chain joins TRBV29-1 to TRBJ2-3, with TRBD1 matching over 7 bases. The CDR3 spans 13 residues. CDR1 is SQVTM and CDR2 is ANQGSEA in the germline V gene. Trimming cost V 7 bases and J 3 bases; bases outside gene matches: 7. In nucleotides, the CDR3 is TGCAGCGCCCTGAGGGGGCGTACAGATACGCAGTATTTT. Translated: CSALRGRTDTQYF.

The rearrangement joins TRBV25-1 to TRBJ2-3; perhaps TRBD2 as D (5 bases). The length of the CDR3 is 14 residues. V was cut by 3 bases and J by 0 bases, with 7 bases left in between. CDR1 is MGHDK, CDR2 SYGVNS, per germline. The CDR3 DNA follows: TGTGCCAGCAGTGAGGAGGCTAGCACAGATACGCAGTATTTT. This sequence encodes CASSEEASTDTQYF.

The chain uses TRBV11-2 and TRBJ2-2; 14 bases map to TRBD2. This CDR3 region has 19 residues. V trimming: 1 base; J trimming: 3 bases; junction bases outside the gene matches: 7. Germline V CDR1 and CDR2: SGHAT, FQNNGV. The chain's CDR3 is CASSLVRGLAGGYTGELFF. The CDR3 DNA is TGTGCCAGCAGCTTAGTCCGCGGACTAGCGGGAGGTTACACCGGGGAGCTGTTTTTT.

In its sample, this clone was seen a few times. CDR3 residues: CASSSGQGRITGELFF. In DNA, the CDR3 is TGTGCCAGCAGCTCCGGACAGGGCCGGATCACCGGGGAGCTGTTTTTT. The chain employs TRBV5-6 and TRBJ2-2; TRBD1 aligns across 8 bases. V lost 3 bases to trimming and J lost 4 bases; unmatched junction nucleotides: 8. CDR1 and CDR2 (germline): SGHDT, YYEEEE. The CDR3 runs 16 residues.

This clone has only a few counts. The genes are TRBV9 and TRBJ2-7, with a tentative D call TRBD2 (5 bases). The germline V and J ends were trimmed by 3 bases and 9 bases, with 16 bases remaining between them. The CDR3 is 13 amino acids. Germline loops: CDR1 SGDLS, CDR2 YYNGEE. CDR3 in DNA: TGTGCCAGCAGCGCTACGGACGGAGGTGGGCAGTACTTC. Its protein product is CASSATDGGGQYF. The entire variable domain, with the rest obtained from reference TRBV9 and TRBJ2-7, is as follows: DSGVTQTPKHLITATGQRVTLRCSPRSGDLSVYWYQQSLDQGLQFLIQYYNGEERAKGNILERFSAQQFPDLHSELNLSSLELGDSALYFCASSATDGGGQYFGPGTRLTVT.

This clone was detected a few times. The rearrangement links TRBV28 to TRBJ2-7; perhaps TRBD1 as D (7 bases). The CDR3 length is 12 residues. CDR1 is MDHEN, CDR2 SYDVKM, per germline. Between the trimmed V and J ends, which lost 4 bases and 9 bases, there was a span of 13 bases. CDR3 in amino acids: CASSSGGPLQYF. DNA of the CDR3: TGTGCCAGCAGTTCAGGGGGGCCCTTGCAGTACTTC.

This clone was seen only a few times. This sequence joins TRBV15 and TRBJ2-3; D is unresolved. This CDR3 has 13 residues. The V end was cut by 9 bases, the J end by 1 base, with 11 bases between. Germline V gene data show CDR1 as LNHNV and CDR2 as YYDKDF (reference sequence). The chain's CDR3 is CATQRMGTDTQYF. The CDR3 DNA reads as TGTGCCACTCAGCGCATGGGCACAGATACGCAGTATTTT.

The chain uses TRBV4-1 and TRBJ2-7, with TRBD1 matching over 11 bases. Germline trimming cut 2 bases from V and 2 bases from J; bases unmatched to any gene: 5. This CDR3 is 16 amino acids long. The germline CDR1 and CDR2 sequences are MGHRA and YSYEKL. The CDR3 here is CASSQTPGQGAYEQYF. CDR3 coding DNA: TGCGCCAGCAGCCAAACCCCGGGACAGGGGGCCTACGAGCAGTACTTC.

This clone was seen more than once but under ten times. The V and J genes are TRBV28 and TRBJ2-7; the D gene is possibly TRBD1 (6 bases). The V and J ends lost 5 bases and 2 bases respectively, with 16 bases between them. Germline loops: CDR1 MDHEN, CDR2 SYDVKM. This CDR3 contains 15 residues. CDR3: CASSLGGLVTYEQYF. The CDR3 nucleotides read TGTGCCAGCAGTCTTGGGGGCCTAGTAACCTACGAGCAGTACTTC.

The genes are TRBV5-4 and TRBJ1-4, with TRBD1 matching over 7 bases. In germline, CDR1 is SGHNT, CDR2 YYREEE (reference sequence). V shed 3 bases, J shed 7 bases, and the junction held 9 bases outside the gene matches. This CDR3 contains 15 residues. CDR3 loop: CASSWGQRRFEKLFF. The DNA for the CDR3 is TGTGCCAGCAGCTGGGGACAGCGTCGATTTGAAAAACTGTTTTTT.

This clone has only a few counts. The chain recombines TRBV4-1 with TRBJ1-1; maybe TRBD1 (5 bases). CDR3 length: 16 amino acids. CDR1 and CDR2 from the germline V gene are MGHRA and YSYEKL. V gave up 1 base and J gave up 6 bases, with 18 bases separating them. The DNA of the CDR3 is TGCGCCAGCAGCCAAGGCCTTTTGGGGAGGGGATCTGAAGCTTTCTTT. This gives the protein CASSQGLLGRGSEAFF.

The rearrangement links TRBV30 to TRBJ1-2, with D perhaps matching TRBD1 (6 bases). Germline lookup yields CDR1 GTSNPN and CDR2 SVGIG (reference sequence). The CDR3 runs to 12 residues. Trimming removed 0 bases from V and 4 bases from J, with 6 bases in between. The CDR3 bases are TGTGCCTGGAGTGTACAGGGCTATGGCTACACCTTC. Residues: CAWSVQGYGYTF.

The J gene is TRBJ2-1, the V gene TRBV4-1, with 10 positions matching TRBD2. V gave up 0 bases and J gave up 7 bases; unmatched junction bases: 12. The CDR3 runs 18 residues. Germline V gives CDR1 MGHRA, CDR2 YSYEKL. CDR3 nucleotides: TGCGCCAGCAGCCAAGATCGGGCGGCGAGCGGGGGGGGGAATGAGCAGTTCTTC. Its protein product is CASSQDRAASGGGNEQFF.